A selection of T cell receptor beta chains follows, all from one sample in a study of early stage breast cancer tumors. Measured with immunoSEQ multiplex PCR; TCRdb has only the in-frame clones, and not every one. The sample consists of 39,000 or so clones, around 73% of them appearing once. Source material: blood. The receptor source for this set is a person aged 50 to 59 with breast cancer. Both conserved end residues are part of each CDR3. The D gene is left open where the match is weak. A row's size may be missing; if present it is once, few, many or a size class.

>NA|TRBD2|TRBV6-4|TRBJ2-5
CASTPWLAGVKETQYF
TGTGCCAGCACTCCCTGGCTAGCGGGAGTGAAGGAGACCCAGTACTTC
>NA|NA|TRBV27|TRBJ2-7
CASTPVGGPYEQYF
TGTGCCAGCACTCCGGTGGGGGGACCCTACGAGCAGTACTTC
>NA|TRBD1|TRBV6-5|TRBJ1-3
CASRGQSSGNTIYF
TGTGCCAGCAGGGGACAGAGCTCTGGAAACACCATATATTTT
>once|TRBD2|TRBV9|TRBJ2-1
CASSATSGAHNEQFF
TGTGCCAGCAGCGCGACTAGCGGGGCCCACAATGAGCAGTTCTTC
>NA|NA|TRBV2|TRBJ1-5
CASSEAGKPQHF
TGTGCCAGCAGTGAAGCGGGCAAGCCCCAGCATTTT
>NA|TRBD1|TRBV5-1|TRBJ1-1
CASSRTGQRGTEAFF
TGCGCCAGCAGCCGGACAGGGCAAAGAGGAACTGAAGCTTTCTTT
>NA|TRBD1|TRBV2|TRBJ1-5
CASRGTALDQPQHF
TGTGCCAGCAGAGGGACAGCCCTAGATCAGCCCCAGCATTTT
>NA|NA|TRBV28|TRBJ1-1
CASSPARGGGTEAFF
TGTGCCAGCAGTCCTGCCCGCGGGGGTGGAACTGAAGCTTTCTTT
>NA|NA|TRBV21-1|TRBJ2-1
CASSNWGGERNSYNEQFF
TGTGCCAGCAGCAATTGGGGGGGCGAGCGGAACTCCTACAATGAGCAGTTCTTC
>NA|NA|TRBV27|TRBJ2-5
CASSRIAYQETQYF
TGTGCCAGCAGTAGAATAGCGTACCAAGAGACCCAGTACTTC
>NA|TRBD2|TRBV7-9|TRBJ2-5
CASSSTSGGAEETQYF
TGTGCCAGCAGCTCGACTAGCGGGGGGGCGGAAGAGACCCAGTACTTC
>many|NA|TRBV14|TRBJ1-3
CASSPRRNTIYF
TGTGCCAGCAGCCCTCGGCGGAACACCATATATTTT
>NA|TRBD2|TRBV4-1|TRBJ2-1
CASSQAAGGGNEQFF
TGCGCCAGCAGCCAAGCTGCGGGAGGAGGCAATGAGCAGTTCTTC
>NA|NA|TRBV9|TRBJ2-1
CASSFRTLAASYNEQFF
TGTGCCAGCAGCTTTAGGACTTTGGCGGCGTCCTACAATGAGCAGTTCTTC
>NA|NA|TRBV6-1|TRBJ2-2
CASSERGSKGNHGELFF
TGTGCCAGCAGTGAACGGGGTTCGAAAGGGAATCACGGGGAGCTGTTTTTT
>NA|TRBD1|TRBV19|TRBJ1-2
CASSEKGTGRYGYTF
TGTGCCAGTAGTGAAAAAGGGACAGGGCGATATGGCTACACCTTC
>NA|NA|TRBV7-2|TRBJ1-1
CASSLGSGGTFF
TGTGCCAGCAGCTTAGGGTCAGGAGGGACTTTCTTT
>NA|TRBD2|TRBV6-6|TRBJ2-1
CASSTRTSGLGEQFF
TGTGCCAGCAGTACTAGGACTAGCGGGTTGGGTGAGCAGTTCTTC
>NA|TRBD1|TRBV29-1|TRBJ1-2
CSAYRGGGYTF
TGCAGCGCGTACAGGGGGGGAGGCTACACCTTC
>NA|NA|TRBV19|TRBJ2-1
CASSIDWGVNPSYNEQFF
TGTGCCAGTAGTATAGATTGGGGGGTAAACCCCTCCTACAATGAGCAGTTCTTC
>few|NA|TRBV29-1|TRBJ1-1
CSVSRGAVNTEAFF
TGCAGCGTATCCCGGGGGGCGGTTAACACTGAAGCTTTCTTT
>NA|NA|TRBV27|TRBJ2-5
CASSLGGRETQYF
TGTGCCAGCAGTTTAGGAGGTCGAGAGACCCAGTACTTC